These T cell receptor beta chains were read from a single sample in a study of blood T cell repertoires in COVID-19. Only in-frame clones appear in the TCRdb table, and some are missing; sequencing was by immunoSEQ multiplex PCR. Of about 320,000 clones detected, about 90% appear once; the ten largest clones hold around 10%. Sequenced material: peripheral blood. These receptors originate from a woman in her 30s with COVID-19, enrolled during active disease. The CDR3 runs from the conserved cysteine through the conserved F or W. Each record gives: clone size, CDR3 length, V gene, D gene, J gene, CDR3 protein, CDR3 DNA. The D gene is left open where the match is weak. Expanded clones get a size class; other rows say once, few or many, or leave the size out.

NA	18	TRBV2	NA	TRBJ2-3	CASMAGPGRGTGTDTQYF	TGTGCCAGCATGGCGGGGCCAGGTCGGGGGACGGGCACAGATACGCAGTATTTT
NA	15	TRBV5-6	TRBD1	TRBJ1-4	CASSPTGGIDEKLFF	TGTGCCAGCAGCCCTACAGGGGGCATAGATGAAAAACTGTTTTTT
once	15	TRBV5-1	TRBD1	TRBJ2-2	CASSRGQGATGELFF	TGCGCCAGCAGCCGCGGACAGGGGGCCACCGGGGAGCTGTTTTTT
NA	14	TRBV29-1	NA	TRBJ1-3	CSVAGLRPGNTIYF	TGCAGCGTTGCGGGTTTGCGCCCTGGAAACACCATATATTTT
NA	19	TRBV10-3	TRBD1	TRBJ1-6	CAISERPGTVSLYNSPLHF	TGTGCCATCAGTGAGAGACCCGGGACAGTTAGTCTCTATAATTCACCCCTCCACTTT
NA	16	TRBV20-1	NA	TRBJ2-2	CSASRGLAPEAGELFF	TGCAGTGCTAGTAGGGGGCTAGCGCCCGAGGCCGGGGAGCTGTTTTTT
NA	18	TRBV10-3	TRBD1	TRBJ2-7	CAISESRGEGDRPYEQYF	TGTGCCATCAGTGAGTCGAGGGGCGAGGGGGACAGGCCCTACGAGCAGTACTTC
once	16	TRBV7-6	TRBD2	TRBJ2-3	CASSASSGGSTDTQYF	TGTGCCAGCAGCGCCTCTAGCGGGGGGTCGACAGATACGCAGTATTTT
NA	16	TRBV5-8	NA	TRBJ2-7	CASSWGGDRIFYEQYF	TGTGCCAGCAGCTGGGGAGGGGACAGGATATTCTACGAGCAGTACTTC
NA	12	TRBV7-6	NA	TRBJ2-5	CASSRRSGTQYF	TGTGCCAGCAGCCGACGGAGCGGAACCCAGTACTTC
NA	15	TRBV5-1	TRBD2	TRBJ2-4	CASSLVAGTKNIQYF	TGCGCCAGCAGCCTGGTAGCGGGGACCAAAAACATTCAGTACTTC
NA	14	TRBV4-1	TRBD1	TRBJ1-1	CASSQTQGATEAFF	TGCGCCAGCAGCCAAACCCAGGGGGCCACTGAAGCTTTCTTT
once	13	TRBV7-9	NA	TRBJ1-2	CASRGVAHYGYTF	TGTGCCAGCAGAGGAGTTGCGCATTATGGCTACACCTTC
NA	14	TRBV7-9	NA	TRBJ2-3	CASTSSWFTDTQYF	TGTGCCAGCACCTCTAGTTGGTTCACAGATACGCAGTATTTT
NA	16	TRBV3-1/TRBV3-2	TRBD1	TRBJ1-1	CASSLVRDRSTTEAFF	TGTGCCAGCAGCCTGGTCCGGGACAGGTCGACCACTGAAGCTTTCTTT
NA	18	TRBV11-2	NA	TRBJ2-6	CASSLEWQVSSGANVLTF	TGTGCCAGCAGCTTAGAATGGCAGGTTAGCTCTGGGGCCAACGTCCTGACTTTC
NA	15	TRBV27	TRBD1	TRBJ1-2	CASRQGTGGNYGYTF	TGTGCCAGCAGACAAGGGACAGGGGGGAACTATGGCTACACCTTC
NA	15	TRBV19	TRBD1	TRBJ1-2	CASSIYGQGAYGYTF	TGTGCCAGTAGTATATATGGACAGGGGGCCTATGGCTACACCTTC
NA	17	TRBV5-4	NA	TRBJ1-6	CASSLAGRAESNSPLHF	TGTGCCAGCAGCTTGGCCGGCAGGGCCGAGAGCAATTCACCCCTCCACTTT
NA	15	TRBV6-5	TRBD1	TRBJ2-2	CASTDGQGDTGELFF	TGTGCCAGCACCGACGGGCAGGGGGACACCGGGGAGCTGTTTTTT
once	15	TRBV28	TRBD1	TRBJ1-3	CASITGDYSGNTIYF	TGTGCCAGCATTACAGGGGATTACTCTGGAAACACCATATATTTT
NA	14	TRBV23-1	NA	TRBJ1-6	CASIPPRDLPPLHF	TGCGCCAGCATCCCCCCGAGGGATTTGCCACCCCTCCACTTT
NA	12	TRBV7-9	NA	TRBJ1-1	CASSLLFGEAFF	TGTGCCAGCAGCTTATTGTTCGGGGAAGCTTTCTTT
NA	14	TRBV2	TRBD1	TRBJ1-2	CASTDRGLNYGYTF	TGTGCCAGCACCGACAGGGGACTAAACTATGGCTACACCTTC
NA	14	TRBV7-7	TRBD2	TRBJ2-1	CASSLRRGVFEQFF	TGTGCCAGCAGCCTCCGCCGGGGGGTGTTTGAGCAGTTCTTC
NA	18	TRBV3-1/TRBV3-2	NA	TRBJ1-1	CASSHLPEARPMNTEAFF	TGTGCCAGCAGCCACCTCCCAGAGGCGCGGCCAATGAACACTGAAGCTTTCTTT
NA	16	TRBV11-2	TRBD1	TRBJ1-1	CASSFTPGQENTEAFF	TGTGCCAGCAGCTTTACTCCGGGACAGGAGAACACTGAAGCTTTCTTT
NA	15	TRBV2	TRBD1	TRBJ2-1	CASSSTGSSYNEQFF	TGTGCCAGCAGTTCGACAGGGAGTAGTTACAATGAGCAGTTCTTC
NA	16	TRBV7-2	TRBD2	TRBJ2-7	CASSFPLAGGFYEQYF	TGTGCCAGCAGCTTCCCACTAGCGGGGGGTTTCTACGAGCAGTACTTC
NA	15	TRBV5-1	NA	TRBJ1-1	CASSLGGPGGTEAFF	TGCGCCAGCAGCTTGGGCGGGCCGGGGGGCACTGAAGCTTTCTTT
NA	14	TRBV28	NA	TRBJ2-7	CASSSRRLLYEQYF	TGTGCCAGCAGTTCCCGCCGCCTACTTTACGAGCAGTACTTC
NA	16	TRBV19	TRBD2	TRBJ2-1	CASSMGSGGPLDEQFF	TGTGCCAGTAGTATGGGTAGCGGGGGTCCCTTGGATGAGCAGTTCTTC
NA	14	TRBV11-2	NA	TRBJ2-3	CASSLLQRSDTQYF	TGTGCCAGCAGCCTACTCCAGCGATCAGATACGCAGTATTTT
NA	15	TRBV5-6	NA	TRBJ1-5	CASSKIPGGNQPQHF	TGTGCCAGCAGCAAGATACCGGGAGGCAATCAGCCCCAGCATTTT
NA	13	TRBV4-1	NA	TRBJ2-1	CASSQTGTPVEFF	TGCGCCAGCAGCCAGACAGGGACTCCCGTGGAGTTCTTC
NA	16	TRBV29-1	TRBD2	TRBJ2-1	CSTSPGVAGRYNEQFF	TGCAGCACCAGTCCAGGGGTAGCGGGGCGCTACAATGAGCAGTTCTTC
NA	14	TRBV7-8	NA	TRBJ1-5	CASSSTDLISPQHF	TGTGCCAGCAGCTCGACAGATCTGATCAGCCCCCAGCATTTT
NA	14	TRBV5-1	TRBD2	TRBJ2-7	CASSLVAGSYEQYF	TGCGCCAGCAGCTTGGTAGCGGGCAGCTACGAGCAGTACTTC
once	14	TRBV5-4	TRBD2	TRBJ2-7	CASSLDAGDYEQYF	TGTGCCAGCAGCTTGGATGCGGGGGACTACGAGCAGTACTTC
NA	13	TRBV19	NA	TRBJ1-3	CASRRGGGNTIYF	TGTGCCAGTAGAAGGGGAGGTGGAAACACCATATATTTT
once	15	TRBV30	TRBD1	TRBJ2-1	CAWEKGTESYNEQFF	TGTGCCTGGGAAAAAGGGACAGAATCCTACAATGAGCAGTTCTTC
NA	15	TRBV4-1	NA	TRBJ2-2	CASSQGWGGGGELFF	TGCGCCAGCAGCCAAGGTTGGGGAGGCGGGGGGGAGCTGTTTTTT